The 20 T cell receptor beta chains reported below all come from one sample, sequenced in a study of tumor and adjacent non-tumor tissue in lung cancer (dated by TCRdb to 2016 to 2018). RNA was isolated from bulk unsorted tissue, and RNA quality was assessed with a NanoDrop ND-1000 and an Agilent 2100. Normal lung samples were distant non-tumor tissue taken more than 3 cm from the tumor edge. Receptor amplification or capture employed multiplex PCR. The sequencing machine was an Illumina HiSeq 2500. TCRbeta libraries were constructed through three rounds of nested PCR with primers (Table S4) according to protocols modified from ARM-PCR. TCRdb reprocessing: public reads trimmed at Q25 with fastp, clones called with MiXCR, in-frame beta chains kept. Rows with a matching CDR3 protein are joined into one entry that keeps the most common DNA and genes. This sample lists roughly 43,000 distinct CDR3 sequences; roughly 60% were detected once. Under 60% of the sample lies in the top ten.

Sequencing input: distant non-tumor lung tissue. The receptor set was obtained from a man aged 50-60 years with non-small cell lung cancer.

Points on this clonotype: Germline and junction disagree at one end, which may indicate a read error. The chain combines TRBV5-8 with TRBJ2-3; perhaps D is TRBD1 or TRBD2 (5 bases each). Germline V gene lookup returns CDR1 SGHTS and CDR2 YDEGEE. The CDR3 runs to 15 residues. The CDR3 sequence is CVSSRDGASTDTQYF. The DNA for the CDR3 is TGTGTCAGCAGTAGAGACGGGGCTAGCACTGATACGCAGTATTTT.

For this clonotype: One end of the junction fails to match germline, which may point to a read error. J is TRBJ2-5 and V is TRBV6-5, with D perhaps TRBD2 (6 bases). Germline CDR1 and CDR2: MNHEY and SVGAGI. CDR3 length equals 14 residues. CDR3 residues: CVSSLLEGGEIQYF. Here the CDR3 DNA reads TGTGTCAGCTCCCTCTTGGAGGGCGGCGAGATCCAGTACTTC.

This clonotype was seen more than once but under ten times. The rearrangement uses TRBV11-2 and TRBJ1-2, with 7 bases aligning to TRBD1. V lost 5 bases, J lost 5 bases, and 8 bases stayed unmatched. There are 14 residues in the CDR3. Looked up from germline, CDR1 is SGHAT and CDR2 is FQNNGV. In nucleotides, the CDR3 is TGTGCCAGCAGCCTGGGACAGCCCACATATGGCTACACCTTC. Its protein is CASSLGQPTYGYTF. Drawing the rest from reference TRBV11-2 and TRBJ1-2, the complete variable domain is EAGVAQSPRYKIIEKRQSVAFWCNPISGHATLYWYQQILGQGPKLLIQFQNNGVVDDSQLPKDRFSAERLKGVDSTLKIQPAKLEDSAVYLCASSLGQPTYGYTFGSGTRLTVV.

Turning to this clonotype: One junction end disagrees with the germline gene, perhaps due to a read error. DNA of the CDR3: TGTGCTAGCGGCTCGGACAGGGCTGAAACTTTCTTT. It yields the protein CASGSDRAETFF. V and J are TRBV11-2 and TRBJ1-1; 8 bases agree with TRBD1. The CDR3 extends over 12 amino acids. Germline CDR1 SGHAT, CDR2 FQNNGV.

At least ten counts were recorded for this clonotype. The CDR3 coding sequence is TGTGCCAGCAGTTCGGGACAGGGGCCAGAGACCCAGTACTTC. Protein sequence: CASSSGQGPETQYF. The chain is built from TRBV28 and TRBJ2-5, with 10 positions matching TRBD1. The CDR3 loop spans 14 amino acids. With 4 bases clipped from V and 4 bases from J, the junction kept 3 bases outside the gene matches. Germline values: CDR1 MDHEN, CDR2 SYDVKM. The whole variable domain, remainder taken from reference TRBV28 and TRBJ2-5, is DVKVTQSSRYLVKRTGEKVFLECVQDMDHENMFWYRQDPGLGLRLIYFSYDVKMKEKGDIPEGYSVSREKKERFSLILESASTNQTSMYLCASSSGQGPETQYFGPGTRLLVL.

This chain joins TRBV30 and TRBJ1-1; TRBD1 might be the D (5 bases). V was trimmed by 5 bases and J by 1 base, leaving 17 bases between them. The germline CDR1 and CDR2 sequences are GTSNPN and SVGIG (reference sequence). The CDR3 is made up of 15 amino acids. As DNA, the CDR3 is TGTGCCTGGGGTAAGGTGGACACTCCGAACACTGAAGCTTTCTTT. Encoded protein: CAWGKVDTPNTEAFF.

A note on this clonotype: A junction boundary mismatches the germline segment, possibly from a read error. The chain links TRBV12-3 or TRBV12-4 to TRBJ2-5; no firm D call. The CDR3 is made up of 12 amino acids. The CDR3 bases are TGTGTCAGCAGGCGAGACCCAGAGACCCAGTACTTC. Its translation: CVSRRDPETQYF.

Regarding this clonotype: In this CDR3 the conserved last residue, phenylalanine or tryptophan, is missing, so a read error is likely. For the CDR3, the DNA is TGTGCCAGTAGTTACTCGGGCGCCGCCCCCATCTATGGCTACACCGTC. Protein: CASSYSGAAPIYGYTV. The chain links TRBV6-5 to TRBJ1-2; D gene uncertain. CDR3 length: 16 residues. CDR1 MNHEY and CDR2 SVGAGI come from the germline V gene.

This clonotype was counted ten times or more. The rearrangement uses TRBV5-4 and TRBJ1-1, with 9 bases identical to TRBD1. The CDR3 is 14 amino acids. The germline CDR1 and CDR2 sequences are SGHNT and YYREEE (reference sequence). Trimming took 5 bases from V and 3 from J; bases not matched to a gene: 5. The CDR3 region is CASRRRDRDTEAFF. The CDR3 DNA sequence: TGTGCCAGCAGACGCAGGGACAGGGACACTGAAGCTTTCTTT. The full variable domain, in which reference TRBV5-4 and TRBJ1-1 provide the parts outside the CDR3, is ETGVTQSPTHLIKTRGQQVTLRCSSQSGHNTVSWYQQALGQGPQFIFQYYREEENGRGNFPPRFSGLQFPNYSSELNVNALELDDSALYLCASRRRDRDTEAFFGQGTRLTVV.

Of note for this clonotype: A much bigger clone sits one base away, suggesting this may be a read error. The chain combines TRBV11-2 with TRBJ2-6, with 7 bases fitting TRBD1. The CDR3 length is 15 residues. Looked up from germline, CDR1 is SGHAT and CDR2 is FQNNGV. DNA for the CDR3: TGTGCCAGCAGCCCCAGGGGGTCAGGGGCCAACGTCCAGACTTTC. This translates into CASSPRGSGANVQTF.

A remark on this clonotype: This may come from a read error, since a much larger clone is one base off. The DNA is omitted, as the CDR3 cannot be located on it reliably, and the CDR3 follows TCRdb's listing. This chain uses TRBV30 with TRBJ1-4. Germline V gene lookup returns CDR1 GTSNPN and CDR2 SVGIG (reference sequence). From its first to its last residue, the CDR3 has 14 amino acids. CDR3 loop: CAWSVPPTNEKLFF.

A word on this clonotype: At one end, the junction sequence differs from germline, possibly due to a read error. The V call is TRBV28, the J call TRBJ2-1; maybe TRBD2 (5 bases). This CDR3 is 16 amino acids long. CDR1 is MDHEN, CDR2 SYDVKM, per germline. The CDR3 DNA follows: TGTGCCAGCAGGCCGACTAACGGGATTTACTACAATGAACAGTTCTTC. This encodes CASRPTNGIYYNEQFF.

This clonotype was observed a few times. The chain joins TRBV7-9 to TRBJ1-4; TRBD1 is a possible D gene (6 bases). The CDR3 totals 15 residues. Trimming left V 5 bases short and J 6 bases short, with 16 bases between. Germline V gives CDR1 SEHNR, CDR2 FQNEAQ (reference sequence). CDR3: CASSPRDNPYEKLFF. The CDR3 coding sequence is TGTGCCAGCAGCCCCCGGGACAACCCATATGAAAAACTGTTTTTT.

A single count supports this clonotype. Just one base apart from a much larger clone, this may be a read error. The chain uses TRBV24-1 and TRBJ2-2; D is undetermined. Deletions cut 5 bases from V and 1 base from J, with 10 bases between. The V gene's germline CDR1 is KGHDR and CDR2 SFDVKD. This CDR3 has 15 amino acids. CDR3 amino acids: CATSGPRVNTGELFF. As DNA, the CDR3 is TGTGCCACCAGTGGTCCTAGAGTGAACACCGGGGAGCTGTTTTTT.

The CDR3 nucleotides read TGTGCCAGCGCACAGGGGGGGCATGAAAAACTGTTTTTT. Translating it yields CASAQGGHEKLFF. The rearrangement uses TRBV28 and TRBJ1-4; 8 bases align to TRBD1. CDR1 MDHEN and CDR2 SYDVKM come from the germline V gene. Trimming took 8 bases from V and 6 from J; bases not matched to a gene: 5. This CDR3 is 13 amino acids long.

Regarding this clonotype: One base away lies a much larger clone, so this may be a sequencing read error. V and J are TRBV6-6 and TRBJ2-3; 9 nucleotides align to TRBD2. The CDR3 consists of 15 residues. Germline CDR1 MNHNY, CDR2 SVGAGI (reference sequence). In DNA, the CDR3 is TGTGCCAGCTACTCGAGCGGGGGGAGCACAGATACGCATTATTTT. Its translation: CASYSSGGSTDTHYF.

This clonotype was seen more than once but under ten times. A much larger clone is a single base away; this may be a read error. It is likely a read error, because the conserved phenylalanine at the end of the CDR3 is missing. This chain connects TRBV5-1 to TRBJ1-6, with a weak D call TRBD1 (6 bases). Trimming left V 5 bases short and J 7 bases short, with 13 bases between. The germline V gene encodes CDR1 SGHRS and CDR2 YFSETQ. The CDR3 has 14 amino acids. Written as DNA, the CDR3 is TGCGCCAGCAGGAGGGGGACATCAAATTCACCCCTCCACATT. Its translation: CASRRGTSNSPLHI.

Points on this clonotype: Germline and junction disagree at one end, which may indicate a read error. This rearrangement joins TRBV6-6 to TRBJ1-1, with no clear D. In germline, CDR1 is MNHNY, CDR2 SVGAGI (reference sequence). The CDR3 is made up of 15 amino acids. CDR3 coding DNA: TGTGCCAGCAGTTACAGACATGGGATGAACATTGAAGCTTTCTTT. Translation: CASSYRHGMNIEAFF.

With regard to this clonotype: Given a much more abundant clone one base away, this may be a read error. The chain recombines TRBV7-9 with TRBJ1-2; D might be TRBD1 (5 bases). This CDR3 contains 13 residues. The germline gives CDR1 SEHNR, CDR2 FQNEAQ (reference sequence). CDR3 DNA: TGTGCCTGCAGCTTAGATGGGGGAGGCGGCTACACCTTC. This gives the protein CACSLDGGGGYTF.

About this clonotype: This may arise from a read error, as a much more abundant clone is one base away. The chain recombines TRBV6-1 with TRBJ1-6; 9 bases are shared with TRBD1. Germline V CDR1 and CDR2: MNHNS, SASEGT. The CDR3 has 18 amino acids. The DNA for the CDR3 is TGTACCAGCAGTGAAGCGTTGAGAGACAGGGGGTTTAATTCACCCCTCCACTTT. Its protein is CTSSEALRDRGFNSPLHF.